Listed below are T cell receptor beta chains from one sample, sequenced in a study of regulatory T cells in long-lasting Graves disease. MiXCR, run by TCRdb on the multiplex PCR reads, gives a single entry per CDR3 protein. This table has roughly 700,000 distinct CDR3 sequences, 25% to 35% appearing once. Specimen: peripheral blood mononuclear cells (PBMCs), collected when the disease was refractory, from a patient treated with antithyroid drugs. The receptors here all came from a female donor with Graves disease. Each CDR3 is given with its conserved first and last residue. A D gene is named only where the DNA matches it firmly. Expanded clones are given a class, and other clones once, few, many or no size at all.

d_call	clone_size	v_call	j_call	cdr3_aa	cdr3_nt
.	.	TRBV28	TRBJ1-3	CASRDQSSSGNTIYF	TGTGCCAGCAGAGATCAAAGCAGCTCTGGAAACACCATATATTTT
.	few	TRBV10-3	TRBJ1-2	CAISGVGDYGYTF	TGTGCCATCAGTGGGGTAGGGGACTATGGCTACACCTTC
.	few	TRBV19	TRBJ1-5	CASSETHGNQPQHF	TGTGCCAGTTCCGAGACCCATGGCAATCAGCCCCAGCATTTT
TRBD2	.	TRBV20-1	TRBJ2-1	CSASGTSGRDPYNEQFF	TGCAGTGCTTCGGGGACTAGCGGGAGGGATCCCTACAATGAGCAGTTCTTC
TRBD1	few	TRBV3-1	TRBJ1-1	CASSQTGITEAFF	TGTGCCAGCAGCCAGACAGGGATCACTGAAGCTTTCTTT
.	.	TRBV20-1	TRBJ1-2	CSARGRPTGHGYTF	TGCAGTGCTAGAGGACGACCGACAGGACATGGCTACACCTTC
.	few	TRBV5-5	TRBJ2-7	CASSLVQDYEQYF	TGTGCCAGCAGCTTGGTACAAGACTACGAGCAGTACTTC
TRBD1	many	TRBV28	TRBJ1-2	CASTITGDRSYGYTF	TGTGCCAGCACCATAACAGGGGATAGGAGCTATGGCTACACCTTC
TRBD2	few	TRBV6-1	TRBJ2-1	CASSEALGLAGPNEQFF	TGTGCCAGCAGTGAAGCCCTAGGACTAGCGGGACCCAATGAGCAGTTCTTC
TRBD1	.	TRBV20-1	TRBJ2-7	CSATGTGGYEQYF	TGCAGTGCTACCGGGACAGGAGGTTACGAGCAGTACTTC
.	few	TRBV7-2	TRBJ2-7	CASSLGPLGQYF	TGTGCCAGCAGCTTAGGCCCCCTAGGGCAGTACTTC
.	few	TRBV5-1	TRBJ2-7	CASSTTPSYEQYF	TGCGCCAGCAGCACGACACCTTCCTACGAGCAGTACTTC
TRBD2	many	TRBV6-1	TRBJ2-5	CASRKLAGGATQETQYF	TGTGCCAGCAGGAAACTAGCGGGAGGTGCGACGCAAGAGACCCAGTACTTC
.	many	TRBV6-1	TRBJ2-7	CASSSGDGAYEQYF	TGTGCCAGCAGCTCCGGGGACGGGGCCTACGAGCAGTACTTC
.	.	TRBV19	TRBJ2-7	CASSVAIKDEQYF	TGTGCCAGTAGCGTGGCTATTAAGGACGAGCAGTACTTC
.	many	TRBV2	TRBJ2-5	CASSRQETQYF	TGTGCCAGCAGCCGTCAAGAGACCCAGTACTTC
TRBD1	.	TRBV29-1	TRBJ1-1	CSGKPGQRNTEAFF	TGCAGCGGCAAACCGGGACAGAGGAACACTGAAGCTTTCTTT
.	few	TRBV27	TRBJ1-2	CASSLSARPPYGYTF	TGTGCCAGCAGTTTATCTGCCAGGCCGCCATATGGCTACACCTTC
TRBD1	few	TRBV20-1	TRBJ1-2	CSALATGTGGFYNYGYTF	TGCAGTGCCCTAGCTACCGGGACAGGGGGCTTCTATAACTATGGCTACACCTTC
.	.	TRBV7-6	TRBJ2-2	CASSLLQANTGELFF	TGTGCCAGCAGCTTATTACAGGCGAACACCGGGGAGCTGTTTTTT
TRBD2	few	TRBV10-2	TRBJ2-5	CASSEGTSGRTDQETQYF	TGCGCCAGCAGCGAAGGGACTAGCGGGAGAACGGACCAAGAGACCCAGTACTTC
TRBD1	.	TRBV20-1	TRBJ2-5	CSALRTGSGETQYF	TGCAGTGCTTTGCGGACAGGGTCAGGCGAGACCCAGTACTTC
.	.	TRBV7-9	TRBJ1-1	CASSLGQAEAFF	TGTGCCAGCAGCTTAGGACAGGCTGAAGCTTTCTTT
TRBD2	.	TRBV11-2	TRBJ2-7	CASSQGWIAGIYEQYF	TGTGCCAGCAGCCAAGGTTGGATAGCGGGGATCTACGAGCAGTACTTC
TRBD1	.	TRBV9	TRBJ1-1	CASSVTGGLTEAFF	TGTGCCAGCAGCGTAACAGGGGGCTTGACTGAAGCTTTCTTT
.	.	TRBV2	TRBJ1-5	CASTIEGQPQHF	TGTGCCAGCACCATCGAGGGGCAGCCCCAGCATTTT
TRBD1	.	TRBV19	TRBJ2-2	CASSIKGVDRLNTGELFF	TGTGCCAGTAGTATCAAAGGCGTGGACAGGCTCAACACCGGGGAGCTGTTTTTT
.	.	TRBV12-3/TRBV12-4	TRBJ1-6	CASSFKDPKGAPLHF	TGTGCCAGCAGTTTCAAGGACCCCAAGGGTGCACCCCTCCACTTT
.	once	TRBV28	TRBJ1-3	CASKGGPDISGNTIYF	TGTGCCAGCAAGGGGGGTCCCGACATTTCTGGAAACACCATATATTTT
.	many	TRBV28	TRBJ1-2	CASQTTRSGYTF	TGTGCCAGCCAAACGACGCGGTCTGGCTACACCTTC
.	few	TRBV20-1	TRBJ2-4	CSAKLAPFSQDIQYF	TGCAGTGCTAAGTTAGCTCCCTTTAGCCAAGACATTCAGTACTTC
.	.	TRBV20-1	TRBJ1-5	CSAPGQNSNQPQHF	TGCAGTGCGCCAGGACAGAATAGCAATCAGCCCCAGCATTTT
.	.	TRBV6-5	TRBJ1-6	CASSYVRGSPLHF	TGTGCCAGCAGTTACGTCCGCGGATCACCCCTCCACTTT
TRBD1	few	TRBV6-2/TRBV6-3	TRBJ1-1	CASSKQGAGTEAFF	TGTGCCAGCAGCAAACAGGGGGCGGGTACTGAAGCTTTCTTT
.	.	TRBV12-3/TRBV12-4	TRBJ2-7	CASRPSETPAHEQYF	TGTGCCAGCAGGCCCTCCGAGACGCCGGCCCACGAGCAGTACTTC
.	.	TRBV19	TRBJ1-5	CASSRSADPSNQPQHF	TGTGCCAGTAGTAGAAGTGCGGATCCCTCCAATCAGCCCCAGCATTTT
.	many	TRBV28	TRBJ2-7	CASKLETGNYEQYF	TGTGCCAGCAAGCTGGAGACAGGCAACTACGAGCAGTACTTC
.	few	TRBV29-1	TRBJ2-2	CSAVTGRTGELFF	TGCAGCGCCGTGACTGGGAGAACCGGGGAGCTGTTTTTT
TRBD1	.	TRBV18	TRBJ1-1	CASSPPTGFTEAFF	TGTGCCAGCTCACCACCGACAGGGTTCACTGAAGCTTTCTTT
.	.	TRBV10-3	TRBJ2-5	CAIATQETQYF	TGTGCCATAGCTACCCAAGAGACCCAGTACTTC
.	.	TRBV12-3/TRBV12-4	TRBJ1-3	CASRSWGASGNTIYF	TGTGCCAGCCGCTCGTGGGGGGCCTCTGGAAACACTATATATTTT
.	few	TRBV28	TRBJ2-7	CASSPPPAGYEQYF	TGTGCCAGCAGTCCCCCTCCGGCGGGCTACGAGCAGTACTTC
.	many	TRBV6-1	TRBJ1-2	CASGGGYGYTF	TGTGCCAGTGGGGGCGGCTATGGCTACACCTTC
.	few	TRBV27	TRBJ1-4	CASSLANRGHLFF	TGTGCCAGCAGTTTAGCGAACCGGGGGCATCTGTTTTTT
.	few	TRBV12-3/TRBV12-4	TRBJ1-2	CASSPQGTAGGYTF	TGTGCCAGCAGTCCCCAAGGGACGGCGGGAGGCTACACCTTC
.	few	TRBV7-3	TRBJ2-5	CASSLDRTPRQETQYF	TGTGCCAGCAGCTTAGATCGGACCCCCCGTCAAGAGACCCAGTACTTC
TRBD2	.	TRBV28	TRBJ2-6	CASSLWDLAGGPGANVLTF	TGTGCCAGCAGTTTATGGGACTTGGCGGGAGGGCCTGGGGCCAACGTCCTGACTTTC
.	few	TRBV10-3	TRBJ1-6	CAIKRSSYNSPLHF	TGTGCCATCAAGAGGAGCTCCTATAATTCACCCCTCCACTTT
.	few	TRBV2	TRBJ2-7	CASSGIRDEQYF	TGTGCCAGCAGTGGGATACGGGACGAGCAGTACTTC
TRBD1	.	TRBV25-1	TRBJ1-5	CASSEAGQGYQPQHF	TGTGCCAGCAGTGAAGCGGGACAGGGCTACCAGCCCCAGCATTTT
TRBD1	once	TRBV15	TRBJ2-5	CATSRGVRGETQYF	TGTGCCACCAGCAGGGGAGTCAGGGGGGAGACCCAGTACTTC
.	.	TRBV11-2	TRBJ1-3	CASSQGLSNGNTIYF	TGTGCCAGCAGCCAAGGGCTCAGCAACGGAAACACCATATATTTT
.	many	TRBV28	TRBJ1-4	CASSRPLNEKLFF	TGTGCCAGCAGCCGCCCTCTTAATGAAAAACTGTTTTTT